This T cell receptor (beta chain) was obtained from a study of shared clonotypes between healthy human individuals. Comments on this clone: The sample holds other DNA sequences that translate to the same CDR3.

Assay used: immunoSEQ multiplex PCR; TCRdb lists only in-frame clones, some missing. The table records about 2,500,000 clones, approximately 90% of them present only once. Germline V gives CDR1 SGDLS, CDR2 YYNGEE. The CDR3 loop spans 13 amino acids. Trimming cost V 0 bases and J 5 bases; bases outside gene matches: 1. The TCR comes from a man aged 18-30 years in good health. The sequenced material came from naive CD4+ T cells sorted from blood. Subset meaning: CD45RA+ positively selected. The rearrangement uses TRBV9 and TRBJ2-5, with 7 bases lining up with TRBD1. This CDR3 is CASSVGRGETQYF. The DNA of the CDR3 is TGTGCCAGCAGCGTAGGCAGGGGGGAGACCCAGTACTTC. Combining the CDR3 with reference TRBV9 and TRBJ2-5 gives the whole variable domain DSGVTQTPKHLITATGQRVTLRCSPRSGDLSVYWYQQSLDQGLQFLIQYYNGEERAKGNILERFSAQQFPDLHSELNLSSLELGDSALYFCASSVGRGETQYFGPGTRLLVL.